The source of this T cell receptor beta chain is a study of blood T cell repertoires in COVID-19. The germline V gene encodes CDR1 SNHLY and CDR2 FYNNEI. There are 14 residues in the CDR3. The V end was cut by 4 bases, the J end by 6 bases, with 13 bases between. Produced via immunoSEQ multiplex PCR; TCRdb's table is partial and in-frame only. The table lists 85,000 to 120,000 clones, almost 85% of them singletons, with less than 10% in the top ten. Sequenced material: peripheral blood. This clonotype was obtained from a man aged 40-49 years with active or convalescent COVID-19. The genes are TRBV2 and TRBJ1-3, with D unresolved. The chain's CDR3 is CASSVRGGKNTIYF. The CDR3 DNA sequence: TGTGCCAGCAGTGTAAGAGGAGGTAAAAACACCATATATTTT.